This TCR beta chain is from a study of blood T cell repertoires in COVID-19. Looking at the study overall: Samples of COVID-19 (acute and convalescent) were obtained from the United States, Italy and Spain. Nucleic acid was either cDNA or gDNA, and it came from T cells, B-cell-depleted T cells, or PBMCs.

Using immunoSEQ multiplex PCR, the repertoire was profiled, and TCRdb retains in-frame clones only, with some absent. The sample lists 130,000 or so clones; approximately 82% were seen once. The TCR comes from a man aged 80 or over with active or convalescent COVID-19. Sequencing used peripheral blood.

CDR3 protein: CASSPGAGGPSTDTQYF. The CDR3 region has the DNA TGTGCCAGCAGCCCGGGGGCGGGGGGGCCGAGCACAGATACGCAGTATTTT. This sequence joins TRBV5-8 and TRBJ2-3; 9 bases match TRBD2. V trimming: 4 bases; J trimming: 0 bases; junction bases outside the gene matches: 9. The CDR3 loop spans 17 amino acids. Germline assignment: CDR1 SGHTS and CDR2 YDEGEE.